The clone carrying this T cell receptor beta chain is large in the sample. As yet, its antigen is unknown. The sample comes from a study of liver allograft versus peripheral blood T cells. Study background: Comparative analysis was performed on T cell receptor repertoires from transplanted livers and from recipients' peripheral blood. Findings and caveats of the study: Differences were reported between the T cell receptor repertoires inside liver allografts and those that were detected in peripheral blood.

TCRdb fed the reads into MiXCR, producing one record per CDR3 protein. This sample contains around 84 distinct CDR3 sequences. V shed 3 bases and J shed 2 bases, with 13 bases lying between them. CDR3 length equals 16 residues. Germline V CDR1 and CDR2: ENHRY, SYGVKD. The genes are TRBV10-3 and TRBJ1-4, with TRBD1 as a possible D gene (5 bases). The sequence derives from a human patient who had a liver transplant. Some T cells may arise from the graft donor. CDR3 DNA sequence: TGTGCCATCAGTGATTACGTAGGGGCCACTAATGAAAAACTGTTTTTT. It encodes CAISDYVGATNEKLFF.